These T cell receptor beta chains were read from a single sample in a study of T cell clonotyping in hematopoietic cell transplantation. Libraries were prepared by immunoSEQ multiplex PCR; TCRdb keeps only in-frame clonotypes and omits some of them. This sample has 27,000 or so clones; approximately 95% occur once, and the top ten carry less than 1.5%. The sequencing input was peripheral blood mononuclear cells. The receptors here all came from a man aged 45-65 years in good health. Some clones in this sample may be carry-over from other donors' samples. Each CDR3 is given with its conserved first and last residue. A D gene is named only where the DNA matches it firmly. A row's size may be missing; if present it is once, few, many or a size class.

d_call cdr3_length j_call clone_size v_call cdr3_nt cdr3_aa
NA 15 TRBJ1-2 NA TRBV7-6 TGTGCCAGCAGCCCCTTTGGGACGGGGGGCTATGGCTACACCTTC CASSPFGTGGYGYTF
NA 13 TRBJ1-1 NA TRBV7-2 TGTGCCAGCAGCTTAAAGGTGGACACTGAAGCTTTCTTT CASSLKVDTEAFF
NA 15 TRBJ1-2 NA TRBV6-5 TGTGCCAGCAGAATAGAGGGGTTTGGGGGGGATGGCTACACCTTC CASRIEGFGGDGYTF
TRBD1 15 TRBJ1-1 NA TRBV6-6 TGTGCCAGCAGTTACGGACAGGGTGGGAACACTGAAGCTTTCTTT CASSYGQGGNTEAFF
TRBD2 15 TRBJ2-7 NA TRBV16 TGTGCCAGCAGCGATATTTGGGGGGGCTCCTACGAGCAGTACTTC CASSDIWGGSYEQYF
NA 14 TRBJ1-4 NA TRBV27 TGTGCCAGCACCTCAGTGCTCACTAATGAAAAACTGTTTTTT CASTSVLTNEKLFF
TRBD2 15 TRBJ2-7 once TRBV6-5 TGTGCCAGCAGTTACCCTGGGGGAGGGAAATACGAGCAGTACTTC CASSYPGGGKYEQYF
NA 16 TRBJ2-3 NA TRBV7-9 TGTGCCAGCAGTCGAGATGAGGGACTGACCTTGAATACGCAGTATTTT CASSRDEGLTLNTQYF
TRBD1 16 TRBJ1-3 once TRBV2 TGTGCCAGCAGTCAAACAGGGGCGTTCTCTGGAAACACCATATATTTT CASSQTGAFSGNTIYF
NA 14 TRBJ1-1 NA TRBV28 TGTGCCAGCAGCCTGTCGTGGGGGAACACTGAAGCTTTCTTT CASSLSWGNTEAFF
NA 13 TRBJ1-1 NA TRBV2 TGTGCCAGCAGTCATCGACAAAACACTGAAGCTTTCTTT CASSHRQNTEAFF